These T cell receptor beta chains were read from a single sample in a study of blood T cell repertoires in COVID-19. Profiled with immunoSEQ multiplex PCR; TCRdb holds only in-frame clones, not every one. The sample shows about 130,000 clones, approximately 83% of them seen only once. The sample taken for sequencing was PBMCs or T cells enriched from blood (not recorded which). The receptor source for this set is a man aged 50 or older who had recovered from COVID-19. Each CDR3 is given with its conserved first and last residue. The D gene is left open where the match is weak. Only some rows state a clone size, as once, few, many or a class for expanded clones.

clone size: NA; D gene: NA; J gene: TRBJ1-5; V gene: TRBV2; CDR3 protein: CASIAGADQPQHF; CDR3 DNA: TGTGCCAGCATAGCAGGGGCGGATCAGCCCCAGCATTTT
clone size: NA; D gene: TRBD1; J gene: TRBJ2-2; V gene: TRBV7-9; CDR3 protein: CASSLLGQGNTGELFF; CDR3 DNA: TGTGCCAGCAGCTTATTGGGACAGGGGAACACCGGGGAGCTGTTTTTT
clone size: NA; D gene: TRBD1; J gene: TRBJ1-2; V gene: TRBV24-1; CDR3 protein: CATSDYQGGYGYTF; CDR3 DNA: TGTGCCACCAGTGATTATCAGGGGGGTTATGGCTACACCTTC
clone size: NA; D gene: TRBD1; J gene: TRBJ2-7; V gene: TRBV5-4; CDR3 protein: CASSLTGAEQYF; CDR3 DNA: TGTGCCAGCAGCTTAACAGGGGCCGAGCAGTACTTC
clone size: NA; D gene: NA; J gene: TRBJ2-1; V gene: TRBV27; CDR3 protein: CASSLDRQAYNEQFF; CDR3 DNA: TGTGCCAGCAGTTTGGATCGACAAGCCTACAATGAGCAGTTCTTC
clone size: few; D gene: TRBD1; J gene: TRBJ2-1; V gene: TRBV5-8; CDR3 protein: CASSQGQGRNEQFF; CDR3 DNA: TGTGCCAGCAGCCAGGGACAGGGGAGGAATGAGCAGTTCTTC
clone size: NA; D gene: NA; J gene: TRBJ2-5; V gene: TRBV6-2/TRBV6-3; CDR3 protein: CASSRSPGWETQYF; CDR3 DNA: TGTGCCAGCAGTCGCTCGCCAGGGTGGGAGACCCAGTACTTC
clone size: NA; D gene: NA; J gene: TRBJ1-2; V gene: TRBV28; CDR3 protein: CASLQGRGYTF; CDR3 DNA: TGTGCCAGCCTACAGGGTAGGGGCTACACCTTC
clone size: NA; D gene: NA; J gene: TRBJ1-5; V gene: TRBV19; CDR3 protein: CASNREGGNQPQHF; CDR3 DNA: TGTGCCAGTAACCGGGAAGGAGGCAATCAGCCCCAGCATTTT
clone size: NA; D gene: NA; J gene: TRBJ1-4; V gene: TRBV2; CDR3 protein: CASRAGGEEKLFF; CDR3 DNA: TGTGCCAGCCGGGCCGGGGGGGAAGAAAAACTGTTTTTT
clone size: NA; D gene: TRBD1; J gene: TRBJ1-2; V gene: TRBV4-2; CDR3 protein: CASSLEAGQGVYGYTF; CDR3 DNA: TGTGCCAGCAGCCTAGAAGCGGGACAGGGGGTTTATGGCTACACCTTC
clone size: NA; D gene: TRBD1; J gene: TRBJ1-1; V gene: TRBV5-4; CDR3 protein: CASSPDRANTEAFF; CDR3 DNA: TGTGCCAGCAGCCCGGACAGGGCAAACACTGAAGCTTTCTTT
clone size: NA; D gene: TRBD2; J gene: TRBJ2-3; V gene: TRBV7-9; CDR3 protein: CASRQSGTSGSTQYF; CDR3 DNA: TGTGCCAGCAGGCAGTCCGGGACTAGCGGGAGTACGCAGTATTTT
clone size: NA; D gene: TRBD1; J gene: TRBJ2-7; V gene: TRBV5-1; CDR3 protein: CASSQGGTGYYEQYF; CDR3 DNA: TGCGCCAGCAGCCAAGGCGGGACAGGGTACTACGAGCAGTACTTC